Each of the 5 T cell receptor beta chains below was sequenced from the same sample in a study of T-cell memory formation after mild COVID-19. TCRdb used MiXCR to reprocess the 5' RACE reads, holding one entry per CDR3 protein. The sample lists 450,000 or so distinct CDR3 sequences, approximately 25% occurring once. The specimen sequenced was PBMCs or a T cell subset sorted from them (not recorded which). Source of these receptors: an adult woman who had mild COVID-19 (a few samples of this study predate the infection). Cell type and time point are not known.

The rearrangement joins TRBV7-2 to TRBJ2-5; 10 nucleotides agree with TRBD1. The V gene's germline CDR1 is SGHTA and CDR2 FQGNSA. The CDR3 consists of 16 residues. Trimming at V came to 0 bases and at J to 2 bases, leaving 3 bases not matched to a gene. In DNA form, the CDR3 reads TGTGCCAGCAGCTTAGCTCGGACAGGGGGTCAAGAGACCCAGTACTTC. It is translated as CASSLARTGGQETQYF.

This clonotype has only a few counts. The chain joins TRBV6-5 to TRBJ2-2, with 11 nucleotides matching TRBD1. The germline gives CDR1 MNHEY, CDR2 SVGAGI. The CDR3 spans 15 residues. Trimming took 6 bases from V and 7 from J; bases not matched to a gene: 7. Here the CDR3 DNA reads TGTGCCAGCAGAACGGACAGGGGGCCTGGCGGGGAGCTGTTTTTT. It yields the protein CASRTDRGPGGELFF.

The genes are TRBV27 and TRBJ2-1, with D possibly called TRBD1 or TRBD2 (6 bases each). The germline V and J ends were trimmed by 5 bases and 5 bases, with 13 bases remaining between them. The CDR3 covers 14 residues. The germline gives CDR1 MNHEY, CDR2 SMNVEV (reference sequence). The CDR3 DNA reads TGTGCCAGCAGTGTAGGGGGGCTAAACAATGAGCAGTTCTTC. This gives the protein CASSVGGLNNEQFF.

This clonotype was seen more than once but under ten times. This rearrangement joins TRBV7-9 to TRBJ2-7, with 8 bases aligning to TRBD2. Germline V CDR1 and CDR2: SEHNR, FQNEAQ (reference sequence). The CDR3 length is 14 residues. CDR3 region: CASSSHIPTSALIV. Written as DNA, the CDR3 is TGTGCCAGCAGCTCCCACATCCCGACTAGCGCCCTCATAGTC.

This chain uses TRBV7-2 with TRBJ1-1; D is undetermined. The CDR3 covers 14 residues. CDR1 is SGHTA, CDR2 FQGNSA, per germline. Trimming shortened V by 4 bases and J by 9 bases, and 18 bases separated the two germline ends. The CDR3 bases are TGTGCCAGCAGCTCACCCCCCGACCGAACGAAAGCTTTCTTT. This gives the protein CASSSPPDRTKAFF.